The T cell receptor (beta chain) under discussion was sequenced for a study of memory CD4+ T cells and cytomegalovirus serostatus. Study in general: Donors were healthy Belgian adults, under ten CMV seropositive and some 24 seronegative.

Concerning this clone: What it binds is unknown.

Study results and limitations: CD4+ memory repertoires contained about 40% of the roughly 150 reported CMV TCRbeta sequences. CMV serostatus prediction reached median AUC about 0.95, or 0.9 with US-trained model.

Here immunoSEQ multiplex PCR was the method, and the copy in TCRdb shows in-frame clones only, minus some. This sample has just over 45,000 clones, with roughly 80% found just once. The sort gate was single viable CD3+CD4+CD8-CD45RO+ cells for memory CD4+ T cells. Germline V CDR1 and CDR2: LNHDA, SQIVND (reference sequence). V was cut by 6 bases and J by 4 bases, with 15 bases left in between. CDR3 length equals 14 residues. What was sequenced was memory CD4+ T cells from blood. The clonotype originates from an adult in good health and CMV-seronegative. The rearrangement uses TRBV19 and TRBJ2-5; D is tentatively TRBD1 or TRBD2 (5 bases each). CDR3 amino acids: CASSPQSGPETQYF. The CDR3 DNA reads as TGTGCCAGTAGCCCCCAGTCGGGGCCAGAGACCCAGTACTTC.